The 19 T cell receptor beta chains presented below share a single source sample, sequenced in a study of spatial heterogeneity in lung cancer. Using its own MiXCR run on the 5' RACE reads, TCRdb lists one record per CDR3 protein. The profile shows 39,000 or so distinct CDR3 sequences, roughly 8% of them singletons. Time point noted: sample taken at primary tumor resection. This material consisted of PBMCs, taken at surgery. These receptors all come from a male donor with early-stage non-small cell lung cancer.

The chain has TRBV24-1 and TRBJ2-3; 10 bases map to TRBD2. CDR1 and CDR2 (germline): KGHDR, SFDVKD. CDR3 length: 15 amino acids. V shed 4 bases, J shed 7 bases, and the junction held 7 bases outside the gene matches. The CDR3 DNA reads as TGTGCCACCAGTGAATTCGGACTAGCGGTACATACGCAGTATTTT. As protein: CATSEFGLAVHTQYF.

This clonotype was seen ten or more times. The J gene is TRBJ2-3, the V gene TRBV4-1; 10 bases line up with TRBD2. The CDR3 is made up of 16 amino acids. V shed 5 bases, J shed 2 bases, and the junction held 7 bases outside the gene matches. Germline V gene sequence: CDR1 MGHRA, CDR2 YSYEKL. The CDR3, as DNA: TGCGCCAGCAGCTCACCGGGACTAGCGTTCACAGATACGCAGTATTTT. Its protein product is CASSSPGLAFTDTQYF.

This clonotype has at least ten counts. The chain joins TRBV2 to TRBJ1-6; D gene ambiguous. V was shortened by 10 bases and J by 1 base, with 8 bases between the two germline ends. Looked up from germline, CDR1 is SNHLY and CDR2 is FYNNEI. The CDR3 sequence is 13 residues long. The CDR3 here is CATGISYNSPLHF. In nucleotides, the CDR3 is TGTGCCACGGGTATTTCCTATAATTCACCCCTCCACTTT. Looking up the rest from reference TRBV2 and TRBJ1-6 gives the full variable domain: EPEVTQTPSHQVTQMGQEVILRCVPISNHLYFYWYRQILGQKVEFLVSFYNNEISEKSEIFDDQFSVERPDGSNFTLKIRSTKLEDSAMYFCATGISYNSPLHFGNGTRLTVT.

This clonotype has a handful of counts. The rearrangement links TRBV27 to TRBJ2-3, with unresolved D. V was trimmed by 0 bases and J by 6 bases, leaving 7 bases between them. Germline-derived CDR1 and CDR2 are MNHEY and SMNVEV (reference sequence). The CDR3 spans 13 residues. The CDR3: CASSLSIVDTQYF. CDR3 coding DNA: TGTGCCAGCAGTTTATCGATCGTCGATACGCAGTATTTT.

This clonotype was counted ten times or more. The chain joins TRBV5-1 to TRBJ2-7; D is undetermined. The CDR3 extends over 13 amino acids. The germline CDR1 and CDR2 sequences are SGHRS and YFSETQ. The V end was cut by 2 bases, the J end by 9 bases, with 15 bases between. The CDR3 coding sequence is TGCGCCAGCAGCTTTAACTTGGATACGGTGCAGTACGTC. Its translation: CASSFNLDTVQYV.

In regard to this clonotype: A much larger clone differs from this one at a single base, so this may be a read error. The chain uses TRBV4-1 and TRBJ2-1; 8 bases align to TRBD2. This CDR3 spans 17 amino acids. V gave up 4 bases and J gave up 8 bases; unmatched junction bases: 16. Germline CDR1 and CDR2: MGHRA and YSYEKL. CDR3 nucleotides: TGCGCCAGCAGCCTATCCAAGGGCGGGGGGACCGCGGATGAGCAGTTCTTC. This sequence encodes CASSLSKGGGTADEQFF.

The chain couples TRBV30 to TRBJ2-5; tentatively, D is TRBD1 or TRBD2 (5 bases each). CDR3 length equals 12 residues. Germline V gene data show CDR1 as GTSNPN and CDR2 as SVGIG (reference sequence). V was shortened by 4 bases and J by 5 bases, with 11 bases between the two germline ends. The CDR3 DNA sequence: TGTGCCTGGAACGTGGGGGATGAGACCCAGTACTTC. It yields the protein CAWNVGDETQYF.

This clonotype turned up a few times. This rearrangement joins TRBV4-3 to TRBJ2-3, with D uncertain. The CDR3 is made up of 14 amino acids. Germline loops: CDR1 LGHNA, CDR2 YSLEER. V dropped 2 bases and J dropped 1 base, with 7 bases sitting between them. In nucleotides, the CDR3 is TGCGCCAGCAGCCAACTTGACGGCACAGATACGCAGTATTTT. Amino acids: CASSQLDGTDTQYF.

CDR3 nucleotide sequence: TGTGCCTGGGATTCGAGTTACGGCACGAAGCTGTTTTTT. Encoded protein: CAWDSSYGTKLFF. The rearrangement joins TRBV30 to TRBJ2-2; no reliable D call. V was clipped by 5 bases and J by 12 bases, with 19 bases between them. Germline CDR1 is GTSNPN and CDR2 is SVGIG (reference sequence). The CDR3 sequence is 13 residues long.

This clonotype was observed many times. The chain couples TRBV7-9 to TRBJ2-1; 9 bases are shared with TRBD1. The germline gives CDR1 SEHNR, CDR2 FQNEAQ (reference sequence). This CDR3 is built from 14 residues. J lost 5 bases, V lost 8 bases, and 7 bases had no gene match. Here the CDR3 reads CASCGGQGHNEQFF. The CDR3 DNA follows: TGTGCCAGCTGCGGGGGACAGGGACACAATGAGCAGTTCTTC. The full variable domain, with the rest looked up from reference TRBV7-9 and TRBJ2-1, is DTGVSQNPRHKITKRGQNVTFRCDPISEHNRLYWYRQTLGQGPEFLTYFQNEAQLEKSRLLSDRFSAERPKGSFSTLEIQRTEQGDSAMYLCASCGGQGHNEQFFGPGTRLTVL.

This clonotype was seen a few times. The chain joins TRBV5-1 to TRBJ1-4; TRBD1 matches at 7 bases. V was clipped by 4 bases and J by 0 bases; unmatched bases: 3. The CDR3 is 15 amino acids. Germline lookup yields CDR1 SGHRS and CDR2 YFSETQ. The CDR3 sequence: CASSQGTATNEKLFF. The CDR3 nucleotides read TGCGCCAGCAGCCAGGGGACAGCAACTAATGAAAAACTGTTTTTT.

This clonotype was counted many times. The CDR3 reads CASSLGQLNTGELFF. CDR3 nucleotides: TGTGCCAGCAGCTTAGGACAGTTAAACACCGGGGAGCTGTTTTTT. The chain uses TRBV7-9 and TRBJ2-2, with D tentatively TRBD1 (5 bases). Trimming removed 1 base at V and 2 bases at J, with 8 bases between. This CDR3 spans 15 amino acids. Germline V gene data show CDR1 as SEHNR and CDR2 as FQNEAQ (reference sequence).

This clonotype has a handful of counts. The V and J genes are TRBV11-1 and TRBJ2-7; D gene ambiguous. Germline V CDR1 and CDR2: SGHAT, FQDESV (reference sequence). The CDR3 is 14 residues long. Between the trimmed V and J ends, which lost 1 base and 0 bases, there was a span of 7 bases. CDR3 nucleotides: TGTGCCAGCAGCTTAGGGCACCTCTCCTACGAGCAGTACGTC. It specifies CASSLGHLSYEQYV.

In its sample, this clonotype was seen many times. The chain links TRBV20-1 to TRBJ2-2; D not certain. The CDR3 extends over 15 amino acids. The V gene's germline CDR1 is DFQATT and CDR2 SNEGSKA (reference sequence). Deletions cut 2 bases from V and 1 base from J, with 11 bases between. DNA for the CDR3: TGCAGTGCTAGACAGGCAGTCAAGAACACCGGGGAGCTGTTTTTT. This encodes CSARQAVKNTGELFF.

In this sample, this clonotype turned up many times. V is TRBV7-3 and J is TRBJ2-1; 10 positions match TRBD1. V trimming: 5 bases; J trimming: 4 bases; junction bases outside the gene matches: 5. The CDR3 is 15 amino acids. From germline, CDR1 is SGHTA and CDR2 FQGTGA. The CDR3 reads CASSVDRGVYNEQFF. The CDR3 bases are TGTGCCAGCAGCGTGGACAGGGGGGTTTACAATGAGCAGTTCTTC.

In its sample, this clonotype was seen a few times. The rearrangement uses TRBV18 and TRBJ1-1; TRBD1 aligns across 10 bases. Germline V gives CDR1 KGHSH, CDR2 LQKENI. This CDR3 contains 14 residues. V shed 4 bases and J 5 bases; nucleotides not matched to a gene: 4. The CDR3 region is CASSHDRGRTEAFF. As DNA, the CDR3 is TGTGCCAGCTCACACGACAGGGGGCGAACTGAAGCTTTCTTT.

This clonotype was counted ten times or more. This chain connects TRBV6-2 or TRBV6-3 to TRBJ1-5; D unresolved. Deletions cut 2 bases from V and 4 bases from J, with 9 bases between. Germline CDR1 and CDR2: MNHEY and SVGEGT. This CDR3 is 14 amino acids long. CDR3 sequence reads: CASSYASPNQPQHF. The CDR3 coding sequence is TGTGCCAGCAGTTACGCGTCACCTAATCAGCCCCAGCATTTT.

The rearrangement uses TRBV18 and TRBJ2-1; 7 bases are shared with TRBD1. The CDR3 sequence is 15 residues long. Unmatched junction bases numbered 2, after V lost 2 bases and J lost 1 base. Germline V gene data show CDR1 as KGHSH and CDR2 as LQKENI. DNA for the CDR3: TGTGCCAGCTCACCAGGGACAGATTCCTACAATGAGCAGTTCTTC. Translation gives CASSPGTDSYNEQFF. Together with reference TRBV18 and TRBJ2-1, the CDR3 gives the full variable domain: NAGVMQNPRHLVRRRGQEARLRCSPMKGHSHVYWYRQLPEEGLKFMVYLQKENIIDESGMPKERFSAEFPKEGPSILRIQQVVRGDSAAYFCASSPGTDSYNEQFFGPGTRLTVL.

This clonotype occurred many times. The J gene is TRBJ2-1, the V gene TRBV24-1, with a tentative D call TRBD2 (5 bases). There are 13 residues in the CDR3. The V and J ends lost 1 base and 7 bases respectively, with 7 bases between them. Germline CDR1 KGHDR, CDR2 SFDVKD. CDR3 residues: CATSDLLDNEQFF. CDR3 DNA: TGTGCCACCAGTGATTTACTAGATAATGAGCAGTTCTTC.